The 14 T cell receptor beta chains given below trace back to one sample, sequenced in a study of beta chain features in type 1 diabetes. All of the isolated RNA was reverse transcribed, so expressed TCRB transcripts were sequenced. The assay was immunoSEQ multiplex PCR, and TCRdb's table has in-frame clones only and misses some. The data hold a few hundred thousand clones, with approximately 15% observed a single time. Specimen: central memory CD4+ T cells from blood. The receptor source for this set is a man younger than 45 in good health.

The V call is TRBV11-3, the J call TRBJ2-1; TRBD2 aligns across 10 bases. Trimming cost V 5 bases and J 6 bases; bases outside gene matches: 7. Germline V gene data show CDR1 as SGHNT and CDR2 as YENEEA. The CDR3 has 15 residues. CDR3 amino acids: CASSRGLAAGNEQFF. Here the CDR3 DNA reads TGTGCCAGCAGCAGAGGACTAGCGGCCGGCAATGAGCAGTTCTTC.

This clone was seen a few times. J is TRBJ2-1 and V is TRBV7-6; 7 nucleotides align to TRBD2. The CDR3 is 15 residues long. CDR1 and CDR2 (germline): SGHVS, FNYEAQ. Trimming took 6 bases from V and 1 from J; bases not matched to a gene: 6. The CDR3 sequence: CASSRAGGSYNEQFF. In DNA form, the CDR3 reads TGTGCCAGCAGTCGGGCCGGGGGGTCCTACAATGAGCAGTTCTTC. Based on the CDR3 plus reference TRBV7-6 and TRBJ2-1, the full variable domain is GAGVSQSPRYKVTKRGQDVALRCDPISGHVSLYWYRQALGQGPEFLTYFNYEAQQDKSGLPNDRFSAERPEGSISTLTIQRTEQRDSAMYRCASSRAGGSYNEQFFGPGTRLTVL.

This chain connects TRBV7-2 to TRBJ2-5; no clear D. Between the trimmed V and J ends, which lost 3 bases and 5 bases, there was a span of 10 bases. Germline V gene sequence: CDR1 SGHTA, CDR2 FQGNSA. The CDR3 is 13 residues long. This CDR3 reads CASSLALRETQYF. The CDR3 DNA follows: TGTGCCAGCAGCTTGGCCCTCAGGGAGACCCAGTACTTC.

This clone was observed at least ten times. The chain has TRBV10-3 and TRBJ2-1; TRBD1 is a possible D gene (5 bases). Germline CDR1 ENHRY, CDR2 SYGVKD. The length of the CDR3 is 12 residues. V was trimmed by 3 bases and J by 6 bases, leaving 6 bases between them. The CDR3 spells CAISDQGNEQFF. In DNA form, the CDR3 reads TGTGCCATCAGTGATCAGGGCAATGAGCAGTTCTTC.

This clone has only a few counts. The V and J genes are TRBV7-2 and TRBJ2-5; no firm D call. This CDR3 is 15 amino acids long. With 5 bases removed from V and 2 bases from J, the gap between germline ends came to 15 bases. The germline V gene has CDR1 SGHTA and CDR2 FQGNSA. CDR3 bases: TGTGCCAGCAGCCTCCATCGACTGTCGCAAGAGACCCAGTACTTC. It codes for CASSLHRLSQETQYF.

This clone has just a few counts. V usage is TRBV5-1 and J usage is TRBJ1-4, with D maybe TRBD1 (6 bases). Trimming took off 5 bases at V and 4 bases at J, with 21 bases between the two ends. Germline CDR1 reads SGHRS; CDR2 reads YFSETQ. The CDR3 sequence is 17 residues long. The CDR3 sequence is CASSFGQPISFNEKLFF. The CDR3 DNA reads TGCGCCAGCAGTTTTGGACAGCCCATTTCCTTTAATGAAAAACTGTTTTTT.

In DNA form, the CDR3 reads TGTGCCAGCAGCGGACGCACAGGGGGCTCTGGAAACACCATATATTTT. Translation gives CASSGRTGGSGNTIYF. The chain joins TRBV9 to TRBJ1-3; 8 nucleotides line up with TRBD1. CDR3 size: 16 residues. V gave up 3 bases and J gave up 0 bases; unmatched junction bases: 5. Germline assignment: CDR1 SGDLS and CDR2 YYNGEE. Supplemented by reference TRBV9 and TRBJ1-3, the full variable domain reads DSGVTQTPKHLITATGQRVTLRCSPRSGDLSVYWYQQSLDQGLQFLIQYYNGEERAKGNILERFSAQQFPDLHSELNLSSLELGDSALYFCASSGRTGGSGNTIYFGEGSWLTVV.

This clone came up a few times. The likely explanation is a read error, given a far larger clone one base away. Other nucleotide sequences from this sample produce the same CDR3. The chain has TRBV7-9 and TRBJ1-1; a weak D match, TRBD1 (5 bases). V shed 1 base and J shed 5 bases, with 8 bases lying between them. The length of the CDR3 is 13 residues. The germline CDR1 and CDR2 sequences are SEHNR and FQNEAQ (reference sequence). The CDR3 DNA is TGTGCCAGCAGCTTAGGAGCAGGGACTGAAGCTTTCTTT. Translating it yields CASSLGAGTEAFF.

Turning to this clone: The junction and the germline gene differ at one end; a read error may be behind it. This CDR3 is also generated by other DNA sequences in the sample. The V and J genes are TRBV7-7 and TRBJ2-7; D may be TRBD1 (7 bases). The CDR3 contains 15 residues. Germline lookup yields CDR1 SSHAT and CDR2 FNYEAQ (reference sequence). The DNA of the CDR3 is TGCGCCAGCAGCACATACAGGGGAGGCACCTACGAGCAGTACTTC. This encodes CASSTYRGGTYEQYF.

In this sample, this clone turned up a few times. The rearrangement uses TRBV7-9 and TRBJ1-2; no firm D call. CDR3 length: 13 residues. V was pared by 4 bases and J by 0 bases, with 6 bases between. Germline assignment: CDR1 SEHNR and CDR2 FQNEAQ (reference sequence). The CDR3 loop reads CASSSDTNYGYTF. CDR3 DNA sequence: TGTGCCAGCAGCTCAGACACTAACTATGGCTACACCTTC.

This clone was observed at least ten times. V usage is TRBV7-2 and J usage is TRBJ2-7, with TRBD1 matching over 7 bases. The V gene's germline CDR1 is SGHTA and CDR2 FQGNSA. With V trimmed by 4 bases and J by 4 bases, 13 bases remained unmatched. This CDR3 spans 16 amino acids. CDR3 residues: CASSSTGTDRPYEQYF. The CDR3 nucleotides read TGTGCCAGCAGCTCAACCGGGACAGATAGACCTTACGAGCAGTACTTC.

This chain links TRBV7-2 with TRBJ2-3; 14 bases align to TRBD2. Losses at the gene ends were 1 base for V and 5 bases for J; bases not matched to a gene: 5. The germline V gene encodes CDR1 SGHTA and CDR2 FQGNSA. The length of the CDR3 is 17 residues. CDR3 in DNA: TGTGCCAGCAGCTTAGGACTAGCGGGGGGGCATGGAGATACGCAGTATTTT. As protein: CASSLGLAGGHGDTQYF. Full variable domain (rest looked up from reference TRBV7-2 and TRBJ2-3): GAGVSQSPSNKVTEKGKDVELRCDPISGHTALYWYRQSLGQGLEFLIYFQGNSAPDKSGLPSDRFSAERTGGSVSTLTIQRTQQEDSAVYLCASSLGLAGGHGDTQYFGPGTRLTVL.

This clone was seen more than once but under ten times. The chain has TRBV10-1 and TRBJ1-5; unclear D gene. Per germline, CDR1 WNHNN and CDR2 SYGVQD (reference sequence). Trimming shortened V by 8 bases and J by 9 bases, and 11 bases separated the two germline ends. CDR3 size: 11 residues. For the CDR3, the DNA is TGCGCCAGCGATGACGGTCGGCCCCAGCATTTT. As protein: CASDDGRPQHF.

This clone showed up just a few times. The sample holds other DNA sequences that translate to the same CDR3. V gene TRBV5-1 combines with J gene TRBJ1-1; no definite D call. Germline V CDR1 and CDR2: SGHRS, YFSETQ. This CDR3 has 12 residues. The V end lost 3 bases, the J end lost 1 base, and 4 bases lay between the germline ends. CDR3 coding DNA: TGCGCCAGCAGCTCACAGAACACTGAAGCTTTCTTT. Protein product: CASSSQNTEAFF.